This T cell receptor (beta chain) was sequenced during a study of technical replicates of blood from a handful of donors. Only in-frame clones appear in the TCRdb table, and some are missing; sequencing was by immunoSEQ multiplex PCR. The sample contains more than 75,000 clones, 85% to 95% of which appear only once. V lost 3 bases to trimming and J lost 2 bases; unmatched junction nucleotides: 0. This CDR3 has 14 residues. CDR1 is SGHNT, CDR2 YENEEA, per germline. The sequence was obtained from a human donor in good health. V is TRBV11-3 and J is TRBJ1-5; TRBD1 matches at 8 bases. The sample consisted of T cells isolated from PBMCs. The CDR3 DNA is TGTGCCAGCAGCTTGACAGGGGGCAATCAGCCCCAGCATTTT. Translation gives CASSLTGGNQPQHF.